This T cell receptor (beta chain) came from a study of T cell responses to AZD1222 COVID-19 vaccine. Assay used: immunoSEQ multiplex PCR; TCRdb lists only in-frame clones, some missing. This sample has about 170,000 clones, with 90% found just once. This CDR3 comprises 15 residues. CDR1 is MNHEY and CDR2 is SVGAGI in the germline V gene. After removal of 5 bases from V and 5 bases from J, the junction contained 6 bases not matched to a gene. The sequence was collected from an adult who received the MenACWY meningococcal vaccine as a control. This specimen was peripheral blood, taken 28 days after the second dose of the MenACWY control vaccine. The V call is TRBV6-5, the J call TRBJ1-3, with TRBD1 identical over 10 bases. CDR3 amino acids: CASSIRDRGRNTIYF. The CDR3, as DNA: TGTGCCAGCAGTATCCGGGACAGGGGAAGAAACACCATATATTTT.